One and the same sample provided the 32 T cell receptor beta chains below, sequenced in a study of blood T cell repertoires in COVID-19. Data came from immunoSEQ multiplex PCR; TCRdb stores just in-frame clones and leaves some out. The sample carries some 180,000 clones, over 80% recorded once. Sequencing was performed on peripheral blood. The receptors were sampled from a woman aged 40 to 50 with COVID-19, enrolled during active disease.

DNA of the CDR3: TGTGCCAGCTTATTTAACACTGAAGCTTTCTTT. This encodes CASLFNTEAFF. The rearrangement joins TRBV27 to TRBJ1-1; D unclear. There are 11 residues in the CDR3. Germline V lookup: CDR1 MNHEY, CDR2 SMNVEV (reference sequence). Trimming left V 8 bases short and J 2 bases short, with 6 bases between.

This chain uses TRBV9 with TRBJ2-1; 13 nucleotides line up with TRBD2. Germline lookup yields CDR1 SGDLS and CDR2 YYNGEE. Trimming took 4 bases from V and 6 from J; bases not matched to a gene: 4. The CDR3 covers 15 residues. CDR3 protein: CASSPLAGGTNEQFF. In DNA form, the CDR3 reads TGTGCCAGCAGCCCACTAGCGGGAGGGACCAATGAGCAGTTCTTC.

Only a few counts were recorded for this clone. The chain carries TRBV27 and TRBJ1-1; D might be TRBD1 (5 bases). This CDR3 contains 16 residues. V lost 7 bases and J 2 bases, leaving 20 bases between the germline ends. Looked up from germline, CDR1 is MNHEY and CDR2 is SMNVEV (reference sequence). CDR3 in amino acids: CASTPSLGAANTEAFF. The DNA of the CDR3 is TGTGCCAGCACCCCCTCTCTTGGGGCCGCAAACACTGAAGCTTTCTTT.

CDR3 sequence reads: CASSQTGERVYEQYF. DNA of the CDR3: TGTGCCAGCAGCCAAACAGGGGAACGGGTCTACGAGCAGTACTTC. V usage is TRBV5-4 and J usage is TRBJ2-7; TRBD1 matches at 7 bases. The CDR3 spans 15 residues. Germline CDR1 SGHNT, CDR2 YYREEE (reference sequence). V lost 4 bases, J lost 3 bases, and 10 bases stayed unmatched.

The chain couples TRBV9 to TRBJ2-3, with D perhaps matching TRBD2 (7 bases). V was shortened by 3 bases and J by 5 bases, with 25 bases between the two germline ends. The CDR3 consists of 18 residues. CDR1 is SGDLS and CDR2 is YYNGEE in the germline V gene. In nucleotides, the CDR3 is TGTGCCAGCAGCGATGTTGGAGGGGGGGCCACACTGAGAGATACGCAGTATTTT. Residues: CASSDVGGGATLRDTQYF.

V usage is TRBV18 and J usage is TRBJ1-2; a possible D gene is TRBD1 (5 bases). In germline, CDR1 is KGHSH, CDR2 LQKENI. This CDR3 spans 15 amino acids. Trimming cost V 3 bases and J 2 bases, with 13 bases left between them. The CDR3 sequence: CASSPTLQENYGYTF. CDR3 sequence (DNA): TGTGCCAGCTCACCTACCCTACAGGAGAACTATGGCTACACCTTC.

This chain joins TRBV7-9 and TRBJ2-7, with TRBD2 matching over 7 bases. V shed 6 bases and J 3 bases; nucleotides not matched to a gene: 5. The germline CDR1 and CDR2 sequences are SEHNR and FQNEAQ (reference sequence). The CDR3 spans 13 residues. The CDR3 loop is CASRDGGFYEQYF. The CDR3 DNA is TGTGCCAGCAGAGACGGGGGGTTCTACGAGCAGTACTTC.

This rearrangement joins TRBV18 to TRBJ2-4, with D tentatively TRBD2 (7 bases). CDR1 and CDR2 from the germline V gene are KGHSH and LQKENI. With 3 bases removed from V and 6 bases from J, the gap between germline ends came to 12 bases. The CDR3 runs 14 residues. CDR3 bases: TGTGCCAGCTCACCGACGAGGGGGGGAAACATTCAGTACTTC. Translation gives CASSPTRGGNIQYF.

This clone was seen a single time. The V gene is TRBV3-1 (or the pseudogene TRBV3-2), the J gene TRBJ2-7; D gene uncertain. The CDR3 covers 12 residues. Germline V CDR1 and CDR2: LGHDT, YNNKEL (reference sequence). Trimming pared 3 bases from V and 1 base from J, leaving 4 bases between. CDR3 amino acids: CASSQRSYEQYF. Here the CDR3 DNA reads TGTGCCAGCAGCCAGCGTTCCTACGAGCAGTACTTC.

As DNA, the CDR3 is TGTGCCAGCAGCGATAGGACAGGCCGGGTCTCTGGGGCCAACGTCCTGACTTTC. Its translation is CASSDRTGRVSGANVLTF. The rearrangement joins TRBV5-4 to TRBJ2-6, with TRBD1 identical over 7 bases. Looked up from germline, CDR1 is SGHNT and CDR2 is YYREEE (reference sequence). The trim removed 4 bases at V and 0 bases at J, leaving 10 bases unmatched. The CDR3 has 18 residues.

V gene TRBV28 combines with J gene TRBJ2-7; 8 bases match TRBD1. V lost 6 bases and J lost 4; bases outside the gene matches: 11. The CDR3 is 15 amino acids. CDR1 and CDR2 from the germline V gene are MDHEN and SYDVKM. This CDR3 reads CASSPAGTGSYEQYF. Written as DNA, the CDR3 is TGTGCCAGCAGCCCCGCGGGGACAGGTTCGTACGAGCAGTACTTC.

The chain links TRBV2 to TRBJ1-3, with a tentative D call TRBD1 (6 bases). The V gene lost 7 bases and the J gene lost 0 bases, with 13 bases spanning the gap. Germline CDR1 SNHLY, CDR2 FYNNEI. The CDR3 is 15 amino acids. The CDR3 sequence is CASTPDSYSGNTIYF. The CDR3 DNA reads as TGTGCCAGCACCCCGGACAGTTACTCTGGAAACACCATATATTTT.

This clone has just a few counts. The identical CDR3 is also encoded by other nucleotide sequences in the sample. The J gene is TRBJ2-1, the V gene TRBV15; 8 nucleotides align to TRBD2. This CDR3 spans 15 amino acids. CDR1 and CDR2 from the germline V gene are LNHNV and YYDKDF (reference sequence). V lost 0 bases and J lost 8; bases outside the gene matches: 6. The CDR3 DNA sequence: TGTGCCACCAGCAGAGATCCCGGGGGGGCCGATGAGCAGTTCTTC. Its translation: CATSRDPGGADEQFF.

The rearrangement uses TRBV5-8 and TRBJ1-1; D remains ambiguous. The germline CDR1 and CDR2 sequences are SGHTS and YDEGEE. V lost 4 bases, J lost 4 bases, and 11 bases lay in between. This CDR3 region has 13 residues. CDR3 sequence: CASSPREATEAFF. The CDR3 region has the DNA TGTGCCAGCAGCCCACGGGAGGCCACTGAAGCTTTCTTT. The whole variable domain, remainder taken from reference TRBV5-8 and TRBJ1-1, is EAGVTQSPTHLIKTRGQQATLRCSPISGHTSVYWYQQALGLGLQFLLWYDEGEERNRGNFPPRFSGRQFPNYSSELNVNALELEDSALYLCASSPREATEAFFGQGTRLTVV.

This clone was counted a single time. The chain is built from TRBV6-5 and TRBJ2-2; tentative D call: TRBD1 (6 bases). CDR3 length: 15 residues. The V gene's germline CDR1 is MNHEY and CDR2 SVGAGI. The V gene lost 5 bases and the J gene lost 8 bases, with 18 bases spanning the gap. CDR3 sequence reads: CASSSHRQAPGELFF. For the CDR3, the DNA is TGTGCCAGCAGTAGTCATCGACAGGCCCCTGGGGAGCTGTTTTTT.

This clone was detected only a few times. The J gene is TRBJ1-1, the V gene TRBV3-1 (or the pseudogene TRBV3-2); D is uncertain. From germline, CDR1 is LGHDT and CDR2 YNNKEL (reference sequence). The CDR3 has 12 residues. The V gene lost 2 bases and the J gene lost 1 base, with 2 bases spanning the gap. In DNA, the CDR3 is TGTGCCAGCAGCCAACAGAACACTGAAGCTTTCTTT. It codes for CASSQQNTEAFF.

V is TRBV7-2 and J is TRBJ1-3; tentative D call: TRBD1 (6 bases). CDR1 is SGHTA, CDR2 FQGNSA, per germline. This CDR3 is built from 15 residues. Trimming stripped 5 bases from V and 4 bases from J, with 15 bases between. Here the CDR3 DNA reads TGTGCCAGCAGCCCGCGAGGCAGGGGAGGAAACACCATATATTTT. Translated, it gives CASSPRGRGGNTIYF.

This chain uses TRBV10-1 with TRBJ2-7; 9 bases match TRBD2. This CDR3 region has 15 residues. The trim removed 6 bases at V and 3 bases at J, leaving 9 bases unmatched. Germline CDR1 reads WNHNN; CDR2 reads SYGVQD (reference sequence). DNA of the CDR3: TGCGCCAGCAGCGCCGGGGCGGGAGGGATCTACGAGCAGTACTTC. Translating it yields CASSAGAGGIYEQYF.

This chain uses TRBV18 with TRBJ1-3; maybe TRBD1 (6 bases). The CDR3 totals 14 residues. The V and J ends lost 8 bases and 6 bases respectively, with 17 bases between them. In germline, CDR1 is KGHSH, CDR2 LQKENI. CDR3 residues: CASRIQGIKNTIYF. CDR3 DNA: TGTGCCAGCCGAATACAGGGAATCAAAAACACCATATATTTT.

The chain couples TRBV3-1 (or the pseudogene TRBV3-2) to TRBJ2-2; 9 nucleotides agree with TRBD2. V dropped 5 bases and J dropped 6; count of bases not matched to a gene: 10. Per germline, CDR1 LGHDT and CDR2 YNNKEL (reference sequence). The CDR3 extends over 16 amino acids. CDR3 amino acids: CASSLRGGRSAGELFF. CDR3 in DNA: TGTGCCAGCAGCTTGCGGGGGGGAAGATCGGCCGGGGAGCTGTTTTTT.

The V gene is TRBV12-3 or TRBV12-4, the J gene TRBJ1-1; no clear D. The CDR3 runs to 13 residues. Trimming cost V 3 bases and J 5 bases, with 10 bases left between them. CDR3 DNA: TGTGCCAGCAGTTTCGGGCGGGTTACTGAAGCTTTCTTT. Translated: CASSFGRVTEAFF.

The chain couples TRBV18 to TRBJ1-2, with TRBD1 matching 8 bases. Germline CDR1 and CDR2: KGHSH and LQKENI. V was pared by 6 bases and J by 5 bases, with 8 bases of the junction left unmatched. This CDR3 spans 14 amino acids. The CDR3 bases are TGTGCCAGCTCGTTGGGGACAGGTCGGTATGGCTACACCTTC. It yields the protein CASSLGTGRYGYTF.

The chain employs TRBV9 and TRBJ1-4; 7 bases agree with TRBD1. This CDR3 comprises 15 residues. J lost 4 bases, V lost 0 bases, and 3 bases had no gene match. Germline V gives CDR1 SGDLS, CDR2 YYNGEE. DNA of the CDR3: TGTGCCAGCAGCGTAGTCGGACAGGATAATGAAAAACTGTTTTTT. Protein: CASSVVGQDNEKLFF.

The V call is TRBV13, the J call TRBJ1-2, with D maybe TRBD1 (6 bases). The length of the CDR3 is 15 residues. Germline CDR1 reads PRHDT; CDR2 reads FYEKMQ (reference sequence). Between the trimmed V and J ends, which lost 0 bases and 7 bases, there was a span of 15 bases. Here the CDR3 reads CASSLGSGEMSGYTF. The CDR3 DNA follows: TGTGCCAGCAGCTTAGGGTCAGGGGAAATGAGTGGCTACACCTTC.

This clone was seen more than once but under ten times. This chain joins TRBV27 and TRBJ2-7, with 7 positions matching TRBD1. Trimming took 5 bases from V and 1 from J; bases not matched to a gene: 8. Germline-derived CDR1 and CDR2 are MNHEY and SMNVEV (reference sequence). The CDR3 loop spans 15 amino acids. CDR3 nucleotide sequence: TGTGCCAGCAGTCCCTACAGGGGCCCATCCTACGAGCAGTACTTC. It translates to CASSPYRGPSYEQYF.

To note about this clone: This same CDR3 is encoded by further DNA sequences in the sample. This rearrangement joins TRBV5-8 to TRBJ1-4, with TRBD1 matching 7 bases. Germline V lookup: CDR1 SGHTS, CDR2 YDEGEE. After removal of 2 bases from V and 0 bases from J, the junction contained 4 bases not matched to a gene. The CDR3 runs 16 residues. CDR3 nucleotides: TGTGCCAGCAGCTTAACCGGGACAGCAACTAATGAAAAACTGTTTTTT. Translating gives CASSLTGTATNEKLFF. The full variable domain, in which reference TRBV5-8 and TRBJ1-4 provide the parts outside the CDR3, is EAGVTQSPTHLIKTRGQQATLRCSPISGHTSVYWYQQALGLGLQFLLWYDEGEERNRGNFPPRFSGRQFPNYSSELNVNALELEDSALYLCASSLTGTATNEKLFFGSGTQLSVL.

V gene TRBV7-9 combines with J gene TRBJ2-1; no reliable D call. V was trimmed by 8 bases and J by 0 bases, leaving 11 bases between them. Germline loops: CDR1 SEHNR, CDR2 FQNEAQ (reference sequence). The CDR3 is made up of 14 amino acids. The CDR3 loop is CASVLVSSYNEQFF. The CDR3 region has the DNA TGTGCCAGCGTGTTGGTGAGCTCCTACAATGAGCAGTTCTTC.

The chain employs TRBV6-1 and TRBJ1-2; unclear D gene. Trimming removed 3 bases from V and 4 bases from J, with 12 bases in between. The CDR3 loop spans 14 amino acids. Germline V gene sequence: CDR1 MNHNS, CDR2 SASEGT. CDR3 sequence reads: CASSDPLLSYGYTF. The CDR3 bases are TGTGCCAGCAGTGATCCTCTATTGTCCTATGGCTACACCTTC.

The gene calls are TRBV2 and TRBJ2-1; D is unresolved. Trimming cost V 6 bases and J 0 bases, with 9 bases left between them. Germline V gene data show CDR1 as SNHLY and CDR2 as FYNNEI. There are 14 residues in the CDR3. DNA of the CDR3: TGTGCCAGCAGGCGTAGCAGCTCCTACAATGAGCAGTTCTTC. It specifies CASRRSSSYNEQFF.

The chain couples TRBV28 to TRBJ2-5; 9 bases fit TRBD1. The CDR3 covers 16 residues. The germline CDR1 and CDR2 sequences are MDHEN and SYDVKM. The ends lost 6 bases at V and 0 bases at J; junction bases unmatched: 8. The CDR3 DNA is TGTGCCAGCAGCTTCCGGGACAGGGTTTACCAAGAGACCCAGTACTTC. The encoded protein is CASSFRDRVYQETQYF.

The J gene is TRBJ2-1, the V gene TRBV6-4, with 9 bases identical to TRBD2. Losses at the gene ends were 2 bases for V and 2 bases for J; bases not matched to a gene: 4. The CDR3 runs 16 residues. Looked up from germline, CDR1 is MRHNA and CDR2 is SNTAGT. The CDR3 spells CASSDEAGGPYNEQFF. The CDR3 DNA is TGTGCCAGCAGTGACGAGGCGGGGGGGCCCTACAATGAGCAGTTCTTC.

The gene calls are TRBV28 and TRBJ2-5, with 9 bases aligning to TRBD1. The CDR3 runs to 17 residues. From germline, CDR1 is MDHEN and CDR2 SYDVKM. The ends lost 2 bases at V and 3 bases at J; junction bases unmatched: 10. Here the CDR3 reads CASSLRLGQGRKETQYF. The CDR3 DNA is TGTGCCAGCAGTTTAAGGTTGGGACAGGGACGGAAAGAGACCCAGTACTTC.